Following are 14 T cell receptor beta chains from one sample sequenced in a study of cytomegalovirus exposure and HLA in healthy donors. The assay was immunoSEQ multiplex PCR, and TCRdb's table has in-frame clones only and misses some. The data contain 180,000 or so clones, approximately 86% of them singletons. The sequencing sample was made of PBMCs. The receptor source for this set is a man aged 30 to 39 in good health and CMV-seropositive.

The CDR3 nucleotides are TGCAGCGGGTCTAGCGGGACCCTCTACAATGAGCAGTTCTTC. Translation gives CSGSSGTLYNEQFF. This chain uses TRBV29-1 with TRBJ2-1; 9 positions match TRBD2. Per germline, CDR1 SQVTM and CDR2 ANQGSEA. The ends lost 7 bases at V and 3 bases at J; junction bases unmatched: 7. CDR3 length: 14 amino acids.

The rearrangement joins TRBV7-8 to TRBJ1-2; perhaps TRBD1 as D (6 bases). The CDR3 sequence is 17 residues long. Between the trimmed V and J ends, which lost 1 base and 1 base, there was a span of 16 bases. Germline CDR1 and CDR2: SGHVS and FQNEAQ. CDR3 DNA sequence: TGTGCCAGCAGCTTAGTTAGGCACCTAGGGGGTAACTATGGCTACACCTTC. Translated, it gives CASSLVRHLGGNYGYTF. Full variable domain (outside the CDR3, taken from reference TRBV7-8 and TRBJ1-2): GAGVSQSPRYKVAKRGQDVALRCDPISGHVSLFWYQQALGQGPEFLTYFQNEAQLDKSGLPSDRFFAERPEGSVSTLKIQRTQQEDSAVYLCASSLVRHLGGNYGYTFGSGTRLTVV.

The chain recombines TRBV2 with TRBJ2-3, with TRBD1 as a possible D gene (6 bases). Germline CDR1 SNHLY, CDR2 FYNNEI. With 7 bases removed from V and 4 bases from J, the gap between germline ends came to 15 bases. This CDR3 has 14 residues. The CDR3 reads CASTRGSGPDTQYF. In DNA form, the CDR3 reads TGTGCCAGCACGAGGGGGTCGGGTCCAGATACGCAGTATTTT. The variable domain in full, completed from reference TRBV2 and TRBJ2-3, reads EPEVTQTPSHQVTQMGQEVILRCVPISNHLYFYWYRQILGQKVEFLVSFYNNEISEKSEIFDDQFSVERPDGSNFTLKIRSTKLEDSAMYFCASTRGSGPDTQYFGPGTRLTVL.

There are a few counts of this clone. The rearrangement joins TRBV5-4 to TRBJ2-2, with D tentatively TRBD1 (5 bases). Deletions cut 0 bases from V and 6 bases from J, with 6 bases between. The CDR3 covers 13 residues. Looked up from germline, CDR1 is SGHNT and CDR2 is YYREEE (reference sequence). CDR3 protein: CASSLAGPGELFF. CDR3 sequence (DNA): TGTGCCAGCAGCTTGGCAGGGCCCGGGGAGCTGTTTTTT. The entire variable domain, with the rest obtained from reference TRBV5-4 and TRBJ2-2, is as follows: ETGVTQSPTHLIKTRGQQVTLRCSSQSGHNTVSWYQQALGQGPQFIFQYYREEENGRGNFPPRFSGLQFPNYSSELNVNALELDDSALYLCASSLAGPGELFFGEGSRLTVL.

This clone was observed a handful of times. V gene TRBV7-2 combines with J gene TRBJ1-1; D remains unclear. The CDR3 extends over 12 amino acids. CDR1 SGHTA and CDR2 FQGNSA come from the germline V gene. The V and J ends lost 5 bases and 8 bases respectively, with 12 bases between them. In DNA, the CDR3 is TGTGCCAGCAGCATGGGGTTTGGGGAAGCTTTCTTT. This encodes CASSMGFGEAFF.

The table lists this clone with a count of one. This chain links TRBV6-6 with TRBJ2-7; maybe TRBD1 (6 bases). V was pared by 3 bases and J by 0 bases, with 15 bases between. The germline V gene encodes CDR1 MNHNY and CDR2 SVGAGI (reference sequence). The CDR3 is 16 residues long. This CDR3 is CASSYGRDTTSYEQYF. The DNA for the CDR3 is TGTGCCAGCAGTTATGGCCGGGACACCACCTCCTACGAGCAGTACTTC.

The CDR3 here is CASSLQARGYEQYF. As DNA, the CDR3 is TGTGCCAGCAGTTTACAGGCCCGGGGTTACGAGCAGTACTTC. The chain joins TRBV27 to TRBJ2-7, with a possible D match to TRBD2 (5 bases). The germline V gene encodes CDR1 MNHEY and CDR2 SMNVEV (reference sequence). Trimming stripped 2 bases from V and 4 bases from J, with 12 bases between. The CDR3 spans 14 residues.

The chain uses TRBV6-5 and TRBJ2-1; 11 nucleotides line up with TRBD1. V lost 4 bases to trimming and J lost 8 bases; unmatched junction nucleotides: 4. CDR3 length equals 14 residues. Germline V CDR1 and CDR2: MNHEY, SVGAGI. CDR3 amino acids: CASSSRDRGDEQFF. CDR3 bases: TGTGCCAGCAGTTCAAGGGACAGGGGGGATGAGCAGTTCTTC.

V usage is TRBV4-2 and J usage is TRBJ2-2; 11 positions agree with TRBD1. This CDR3 has 15 amino acids. From germline, CDR1 is LGHNA and CDR2 YNFKEQ. The ends lost 4 bases at V and 7 bases at J; junction bases unmatched: 5. The CDR3 loop reads CASSPGQGADGELFF. CDR3 in DNA: TGTGCCAGCAGCCCCGGACAGGGGGCGGACGGGGAGCTGTTTTTT.

This sequence joins TRBV6-5 and TRBJ1-5, with TRBD1 as a possible D gene (5 bases). The CDR3 loop spans 14 amino acids. Germline CDR1 reads MNHEY; CDR2 reads SVGAGI. Trimming pared 6 bases from V and 7 bases from J, leaving 16 bases between. As DNA, the CDR3 is TGTGCCAGCAGCAAAGCGTCGGGGCGCCAGCCCCAGCATTTT. Translating it yields CASSKASGRQPQHF.

The CDR3 loop is CASSHASGRINEQYF. For the CDR3, the DNA is TGTGCCAGCAGTCATGCTAGCGGGAGAATCAACGAGCAGTACTTC. V usage is TRBV2 and J usage is TRBJ2-7, with 10 positions matching TRBD2. V dropped 5 bases and J dropped 5; count of bases not matched to a gene: 9. The CDR3 sequence is 15 residues long. The germline gives CDR1 SNHLY, CDR2 FYNNEI.

This chain connects TRBV6-1 to TRBJ1-2, with 7 bases fitting TRBD1. In germline, CDR1 is MNHNS, CDR2 SASEGT. The CDR3 is 14 amino acids. V lost 2 bases and J lost 8; bases outside the gene matches: 8. CDR3 DNA: TGTGCCAGCAGTGAAAGGGCACCGGACAGGGGCTACACCTTC. Protein: CASSERAPDRGYTF.

The chain uses TRBV6-6 and TRBJ2-5, with unresolved D. CDR3 size: 13 residues. V lost 3 bases and J lost 5, with 10 bases in between. The germline V gene has CDR1 MNHNY and CDR2 SVGAGI (reference sequence). The CDR3 DNA follows: TGTGCCAGCAGTTATCCGGGTTACGAGACCCAGTACTTC. Protein sequence: CASSYPGYETQYF.

The J gene is TRBJ2-2, the V gene TRBV7-7; D is perhaps TRBD2 (6 bases). Germline V gene data show CDR1 as SSHAT and CDR2 as FNYEAQ (reference sequence). Deletions cut 3 bases from V and 2 bases from J, with 13 bases between. The CDR3 totals 16 residues. In nucleotides, the CDR3 is TGTGCCAGCAGCTTGTGGGCGGGAAGAAACACCGGGGAGCTGTTTTTT. Translated, it gives CASSLWAGRNTGELFF.